This T cell receptor beta chain was retrieved from a study of Ad26.COV2.S vaccination and SARS-CoV-2 variants. For the study at large: Doses of Ad26.COV2.S were injected into muscle once or twice, 56 days apart. Overall study findings and caveats: People given the vaccine had a wider spike-specific TCR breadth than placebo recipients did. Whether participants received vaccine or placebo, their non-spike TCR breadth was similar.

The CDR3 loop spans 16 amino acids. Trimming at V came to 5 bases and at J to 7 bases, leaving 15 bases not matched to a gene. Germline values: CDR1 SEHNR, CDR2 FQNEAQ (reference sequence). Details on this clone: Its antigen is not known.

This sample's treatment: some 20 received Ad26.COV2.S at low or high dose, single or two shots; 5 received placebo; per-sample allocation not given. Vaccine and placebo recipients were sampled on day 63 after the first injection. Clones were sequenced by immunoSEQ multiplex PCR, and TCRdb holds only the in-frame ones, with some missing. Of fewer than 400,000 clones in the sample, around four fifths are singletons; the top ten hold 2.1%. The TCR sequence derives from a person aged 18 to 65 who received the Ad26.COV2.S COVID-19 vaccine or a placebo. Sequences were derived from peripheral blood, sampled in a trial of Ad26.COV2.S vaccine versus placebo. V gene TRBV7-9 combines with J gene TRBJ2-7, with 9 bases lining up with TRBD1. CDR3 sequence: CASSQLGTGRTGEQYF. The CDR3 DNA reads TGTGCCAGCAGCCAGCTCGGGACAGGGAGGACGGGGGAGCAGTACTTC.